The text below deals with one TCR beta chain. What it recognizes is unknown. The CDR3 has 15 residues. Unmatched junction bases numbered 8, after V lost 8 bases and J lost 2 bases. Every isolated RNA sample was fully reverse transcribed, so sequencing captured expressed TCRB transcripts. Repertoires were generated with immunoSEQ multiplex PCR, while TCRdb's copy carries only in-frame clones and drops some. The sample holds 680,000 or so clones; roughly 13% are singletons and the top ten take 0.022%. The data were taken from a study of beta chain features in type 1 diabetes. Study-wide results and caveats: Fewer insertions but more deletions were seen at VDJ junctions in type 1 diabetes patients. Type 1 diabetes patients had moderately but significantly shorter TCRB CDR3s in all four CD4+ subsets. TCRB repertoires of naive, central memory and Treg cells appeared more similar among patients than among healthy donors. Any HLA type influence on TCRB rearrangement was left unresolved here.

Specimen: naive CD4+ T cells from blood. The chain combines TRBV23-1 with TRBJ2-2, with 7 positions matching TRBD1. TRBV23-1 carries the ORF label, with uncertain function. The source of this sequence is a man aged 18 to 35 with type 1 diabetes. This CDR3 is CASFTQGVNTGELFF. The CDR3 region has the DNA TGCGCCAGCTTTACGCAGGGGGTTAACACCGGGGAGCTGTTTTTT.